The entry below describes one T cell receptor (beta chain). Germline V gene data show CDR1 as KGHSH and CDR2 as LQKENI. V dropped 0 bases and J dropped 5 bases, with 15 bases sitting between them. The CDR3 covers 16 residues. The data stem from a study of blood T cell repertoires in COVID-19. About the research overall: Acute and convalescent COVID-19 specimens originated in the United States, Italy and Spain. T cells, B-cell-depleted T cells, or PBMCs provided the cDNA or gDNA that served as material.

In the authors' methods: The assay estimated nucleated cells by amplifying reference gene primers. The protocol was immunoSEQ multiplex PCR, while the TCRdb copy is restricted to in-frame clones and leaves out a portion. That table furnishes V, J and clone size, whereas the DNA furnished D and trimming. The sample yields roughly 110,000 clones, roughly 89% seen once. This chain links TRBV18 with TRBJ2-3; possible D gene TRBD1, 5 bases. The sequenced sample consisted of peripheral blood. The TCR comes from a human donor with acute or convalescent COVID-19. The donor label of this sample is uncertain. The CDR3 nucleotides read TGTGCCAGCTCACCACCGGGGCAGCTAGTAATAGATACGCAGTATTTT. This gives the protein CASSPPGQLVIDTQYF.